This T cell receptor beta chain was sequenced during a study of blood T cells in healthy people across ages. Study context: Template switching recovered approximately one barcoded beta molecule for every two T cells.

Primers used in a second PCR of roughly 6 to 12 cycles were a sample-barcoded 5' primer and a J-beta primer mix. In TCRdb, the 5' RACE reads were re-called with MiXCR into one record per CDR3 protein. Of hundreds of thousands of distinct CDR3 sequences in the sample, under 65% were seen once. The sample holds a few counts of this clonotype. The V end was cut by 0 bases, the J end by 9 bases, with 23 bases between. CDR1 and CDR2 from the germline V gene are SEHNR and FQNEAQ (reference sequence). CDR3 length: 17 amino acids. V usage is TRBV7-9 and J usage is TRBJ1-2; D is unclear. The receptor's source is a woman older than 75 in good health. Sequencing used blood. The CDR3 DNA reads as TGTGCCAGCAGCTTAGCGCTAGGGTCCCGGAGGCGAAATCGCTACACCTTC. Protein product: CASSLALGSRRRNRYTF.